This entry lists 16 T cell receptor beta chains sequenced from one sample in a study of glioma-infiltrating T cells. Using RNA template, CDR3s of TCR alpha and beta were amplified with iRepertoire arm-PCR. TCRdb used MiXCR to reprocess the multiplex PCR reads, holding one entry per CDR3 protein. There are approximately 93,000 distinct CDR3 sequences in the sample; about 37% occur only once, and more than 30% lies in the top ten. Sequenced: glioma tissue, nonneoplastic brain tissue, or PBMCs (not recorded which). All receptors derive from a human donor with low-grade glioma or glioblastoma, undergoing nonglioma brain surgery, or in good health (not recorded which).

A few counts support this clonotype. J is TRBJ2-3 and V is TRBV5-1; 12 bases match TRBD2. CDR1 SGHRS and CDR2 YFSETQ come from the germline V gene. Trimming removed 4 bases from V and 7 bases from J; junction bases left unmatched: 7. The CDR3 runs to 15 residues. The CDR3 loop is CASSTRTSGEHTQYF. The CDR3 nucleotides read TGCGCCAGCAGCACGCGGACTAGCGGGGAGCATACGCAGTATTTT.

Many counts were recorded for this clonotype. The chain couples TRBV20-1 to TRBJ1-2; D may be TRBD1 (6 bases). V lost 3 bases, J lost 6 bases, and 11 bases lay in between. The germline gives CDR1 DFQATT, CDR2 SNEGSKA (reference sequence). CDR3 length: 12 residues. The CDR3 is CSASSQGHGYTF. CDR3 in DNA: TGCAGTGCTAGTTCCCAGGGGCATGGCTACACCTTC.

Of note for this clonotype: As the CDR3 is not closed by the conserved phenylalanine or tryptophan, this likely results from a read error. The chain combines TRBV6-4 with TRBJ2-2; D not resolved. CDR1 and CDR2 from the germline V gene are MRHNA and SNTAGT. CDR3 size: 14 residues. In DNA, the CDR3 is TGTGCCAGCAGTGAGGCACCGAACACCGTGGAGCTGTTTTCT. This codes for CASSEAPNTVELFS.

About this clonotype: A much larger clone is a single base away; this may be a read error. The genes are TRBV29-1 and TRBJ2-1, with D maybe TRBD2 (6 bases). The V end was cut by 5 bases, the J end by 7 bases, with 18 bases between. CDR3 size: 14 residues. Germline lookup yields CDR1 SQVTM and CDR2 ANQGSEA. CDR3 sequence: CSVLVAVGPNEQFF. The CDR3 bases are TGCAGCGTTCTGGTAGCGGTGGGGCCGAATGAGCAGTTCTTC.

This clonotype was observed many times. The chain uses TRBV2 and TRBJ2-3; 8 bases are a match to TRBD2. Germline CDR1 reads SNHLY; CDR2 reads FYNNEI. Losses at the gene ends were 5 bases for V and 7 bases for J; bases not matched to a gene: 11. The CDR3 consists of 15 residues. CDR3 sequence: CASSPTSGEMNTQYF. In DNA form, the CDR3 reads TGTGCCAGCAGTCCCACTAGCGGCGAGATGAATACGCAGTATTTT.

This clonotype was seen at least ten times. V gene TRBV29-1 combines with J gene TRBJ2-5, with D maybe TRBD1 (5 bases). The CDR3 sequence is 12 residues long. The V and J ends lost 6 bases and 2 bases respectively, with 10 bases between them. Germline V gene sequence: CDR1 SQVTM, CDR2 ANQGSEA. The chain's CDR3 is CSVDNWQETQYF. CDR3 DNA: TGCAGCGTGGACAATTGGCAAGAGACCCAGTACTTC.

Concerning this clonotype itself: No conserved phenylalanine or tryptophan is present at the end of the CDR3, so a read error is the likely explanation. The CDR3: CASSPGQGRLHSYEQYL. In DNA form, the CDR3 reads TGTGCCAGCAGCCCGGGACAGGGGCGACTACACTCCTACGAGCAGTACCTC. This chain links TRBV28 with TRBJ2-7, with 10 bases matching TRBD1. Germline V CDR1 and CDR2: MDHEN, SYDVKM. The CDR3 length is 17 residues. The ends lost 6 bases at V and 0 bases at J; junction bases unmatched: 11.

This clonotype was recorded at least ten times. The chain employs TRBV27 and TRBJ1-1; no definite D call. This CDR3 is built from 14 residues. Trimming left V 2 bases short and J 5 bases short, with 12 bases between. The germline V gene encodes CDR1 MNHEY and CDR2 SMNVEV (reference sequence). For the CDR3, the DNA is TGTGCCAGCAGTTTAAGGGAACCGGGAACTGAAGCTTTCTTT. Amino acid sequence: CASSLREPGTEAFF.

About this clonotype: One end of the junction fails to match germline, which may point to a read error. The chain links TRBV20-1 to TRBJ1-1; the match to TRBD1 covers 7 bases. The CDR3 contains 16 residues. CDR1 is DFQATT and CDR2 is SNEGSKA in the germline V gene (reference sequence). The CDR3 DNA reads TGCAGTGCTAGAGTCCCAGGGGGAGTGACTCGCGTTGAAGCTTCCTTT. As protein: CSARVPGGVTRVEASF.

With respect to this clonotype: It may be a read error: a sequence one base away is much more abundant. The CDR3 DNA sequence: TGTGCCAGCAGCCCCGGGACTCCAGAAGAGACCCAGTACTTC. This codes for CASSPGTPEETQYF. The chain employs TRBV11-3 and TRBJ2-5; a possible D gene is TRBD2 (6 bases). This CDR3 is built from 14 residues. Germline loops: CDR1 SGHNT, CDR2 YENEEA. The V and J ends lost 5 bases and 3 bases respectively, with 13 bases between them.

At least ten counts were recorded for this clonotype. The V call is TRBV5-4, the J call TRBJ2-1, with no clear D. V lost 0 bases to trimming and J lost 0 bases, with 7 bases between them. The CDR3 consists of 15 residues. CDR1 SGHNT and CDR2 YYREEE come from the germline V gene (reference sequence). DNA for the CDR3: TGTGCCAGCAGCTTGGTCGGAAGCTCCTACAATGAGCAGTTCTTC. It encodes CASSLVGSSYNEQFF.

This clonotype was seen many times. The V and J genes are TRBV3-1 and TRBJ2-3; 8 bases are shared with TRBD2. Trimming cost V 4 bases and J 5 bases; bases outside gene matches: 5. CDR3 length: 14 amino acids. Germline V gene lookup returns CDR1 LGHDT and CDR2 YNNKEL (reference sequence). The CDR3 reads CASSPPGGRDTQYF. The CDR3 nucleotides are TGTGCCAGCAGCCCCCCGGGAGGGAGAGATACGCAGTATTTT.

This clonotype was observed a few times. This could be a read error, since a much larger clone is one nucleotide away. Given the absence of the conserved phenylalanine or tryptophan at the CDR3 end, a read error is likely. This chain uses TRBV7-9 with TRBJ2-1; 9 bases line up with TRBD2. The germline gives CDR1 SEHNR, CDR2 FQNEAQ (reference sequence). The V segment lost 5 bases and the J segment 5 bases; nucleotides outside the gene matches: 10. The CDR3 is made up of 16 amino acids. The CDR3 loop reads CASSPRGTSSHNEQFL. DNA for the CDR3: TGTGCCAGCAGCCCTCGCGGGACTAGCAGCCACAATGAGCAGTTCCTC.

This chain connects TRBV28 to TRBJ2-5, with D possibly matching TRBD1 (5 bases). CDR3 length: 12 residues. Germline CDR1 MDHEN, CDR2 SYDVKM. V lost 5 bases and J lost 4, with 8 bases in between. The CDR3, as DNA: TGTGCCAGCAGTGGGGCAGGAGAGACCCAGTACTTC. Its protein product is CASSGAGETQYF.

With respect to this clonotype: Lacking the conserved final phenylalanine or tryptophan, this CDR3 likely reflects a read error. The J gene is TRBJ2-4, the V gene TRBV4-1; 11 nucleotides align to TRBD2. The germline V gene has CDR1 MGHRA and CDR2 YSYEKL. This CDR3 has 16 amino acids. Germline trimming cut 1 base from V and 5 bases from J; bases unmatched to any gene: 4. The CDR3: CASSQVLAGGQNIQYG. CDR3 DNA: TGCGCCAGCAGCCAAGTTCTAGCGGGAGGCCAAAACATTCAGTACGGC.

This clonotype was observed at least ten times. The rearrangement links TRBV14 to TRBJ2-5; TRBD1 matches at 8 bases. CDR3 length: 19 residues. Per the germline V gene, CDR1 is SGHDN and CDR2 is FVKESK. Trimming took 2 bases from V and 0 from J; bases not matched to a gene: 14. The CDR3 sequence is CASSQPGQGRGTYQETQYF. CDR3 nucleotide sequence: TGTGCCAGCAGCCAACCAGGACAGGGCAGGGGGACGTACCAAGAGACCCAGTACTTC.